This entry describes one TCR beta chain. This record belongs to a study of shared clonotypes between healthy human individuals. Sequenced by immunoSEQ multiplex PCR; TCRdb stores in-frame clones only, minus some. The data show about 2 million clones, roughly 96% seen once. Germline-derived CDR1 and CDR2 are MDHEN and SYDVKM. J gave up 9 bases and V 6 bases, and 4 bases lay outside the gene matches. CDR3 length: 12 residues. Sample: naive CD4+ T cells sorted from blood. Documented subset: CD45RA+ positively selected. The rearrangement links TRBV28 to TRBJ2-1, with 8 bases aligning to TRBD2. This clonotype originated in a man between 18 and 29 years old in good health. This chain's CDR3 is CASSGGALEQFF. CDR3 nucleotides: TGTGCCAGCAGCGGGGGGGCCCTTGAGCAGTTCTTC.